This T cell receptor (beta chain) came from a study of lymphopenia after photon versus proton radiotherapy. Study results and caveats: Under photons, naive T cells and diversity fell while effector/memory populations rose. Larger post-nadir TCR diversity loss correlated inversely with survival in deceased patients.

Remarks on this clone: The antigen is undetermined.

This CDR3 comprises 14 residues. The J segment lost 1 base and the V segment lost 5 bases, leaving 5 bases of the junction unmatched. Looked up from germline, CDR1 is SQVTM and CDR2 is ANQGSEA. Data came from immunoSEQ multiplex PCR; TCRdb stores just in-frame clones and leaves some out. The table includes approximately 91,000 clones, approximately 82% detected once. The chain carries TRBV29-1 and TRBJ2-7; 10 bases agree with TRBD1. The sample in question was peripheral blood, obtained from a patient treated with proton-based radiotherapy. This TCR derives from a man aged 60-69 years with pancreatic cancer. The CDR3 DNA follows: TGCAGCGTTATCGACAGGGGGCGTTCCTACGAGCAGTACTTC. As protein: CSVIDRGRSYEQYF.